This T cell receptor beta chain was identified in a study of blood T cell repertoires in COVID-19. Looking at the study overall: PBMCs, B-cell-depleted T cells, or T cells were the source of the cDNA or gDNA that made up the material.

This CDR3 has 15 residues. V was cut by 5 bases and J by 0 bases, with 14 bases left in between. Germline CDR1 is GTSNPN and CDR2 is SVGIG (reference sequence). Original handling: Using reference gene primer amplification, nucleated cell counts were estimated. Clones were read by immunoSEQ multiplex PCR, and TCRdb kept only the in-frame ones, dropping some. That table supplies the V and J calls and clone size; D and trimming were determined from the DNA. The sample includes 250,000 to 300,000 clones, around nine tenths of them seen just once. Recovery meant two consecutive negative NP/OP PCR tests, professional clearance, or resolved symptoms.

The source material was PBMCs or T cells enriched from blood (not recorded which). This chain joins TRBV30 and TRBJ2-1, with a possible D match to TRBD1 (6 bases). This sequence originates from a woman in her forties who had recovered from COVID-19. As DNA, the CDR3 is TGTGCCTGGGGGCGAGGACAGAGCTCCTACAATGAGCAGTTCTTC. This codes for CAWGRGQSSYNEQFF.